This TCR beta chain emerged from a study of T cell changes during pregnancy in multiple sclerosis. CDR1 and CDR2 from the germline V gene are SGDLS and YYNGEE. The CDR3 extends over 16 amino acids. V shed 2 bases and J 5 bases; nucleotides not matched to a gene: 4. TCRdb's table, derived via immunoSEQ multiplex PCR, lists solely in-frame clones and lacks some. Here the sample spans over 90,000 clones, 90% being singletons. This rearrangement joins TRBV9 to TRBJ2-3; 14 nucleotides align to TRBD2. The material sequenced was peripheral blood, taken in the second trimester of pregnancy. The receptor's source is a female donor in good health, enrolled as a control in a pregnancy study. This CDR3 reads CASSVTSGGARDTQYF. The CDR3 DNA is TGTGCCAGCAGCGTGACTAGCGGGGGGGCACGAGATACGCAGTATTTT.